Presented here are 21 T cell receptor beta chains from one specimen sequenced in a study of shared clonotypes between healthy human individuals. Libraries were prepared by immunoSEQ multiplex PCR; TCRdb keeps only in-frame clonotypes and omits some of them. Of 760,000 or so clones detected, 90% to 97% appear once; the ten largest clones hold under 0.3%. CD8 cells regarded as naive lacked CD45RO, were positively chosen for CCR7, and omitted terminally differentiated effector memory CD45RA+ cells. The sample comprised naive CD8+ T cells sorted from blood. The receptors were gathered from a man in his thirties or forties in good health.

The chain is built from TRBV19 and TRBJ1-5, with unresolved D. Between the trimmed V and J ends, which lost 3 bases and 6 bases, there was a span of 9 bases. The CDR3 has 13 residues. Germline CDR1 reads LNHDA; CDR2 reads SQIVND (reference sequence). The CDR3 loop reads CASSILGGQPQHF. In nucleotides, the CDR3 is TGTGCCAGTAGTATTCTGGGAGGTCAGCCCCAGCATTTT.

The chain carries TRBV27 and TRBJ2-1, with 12 bases lining up with TRBD2. The germline V gene has CDR1 MNHEY and CDR2 SMNVEV (reference sequence). After removal of 11 bases from V and 7 bases from J, the junction contained 3 bases not matched to a gene. There are 12 residues in the CDR3. This chain's CDR3 is CAAGLAGNEQFF. The DNA for the CDR3 is TGTGCCGCCGGACTAGCGGGAAATGAGCAGTTCTTC.

The rearrangement uses TRBV9 and TRBJ2-3; no clear D. Germline V gives CDR1 SGDLS, CDR2 YYNGEE. Trimming took off 0 bases at V and 2 bases at J, with 10 bases between the two ends. The length of the CDR3 is 15 residues. The CDR3 DNA is TGTGCCAGCAGCGTAGGATCGCGGTCCACAGATACGCAGTATTTT. It yields the protein CASSVGSRSTDTQYF.

The rearrangement uses TRBV10-3 and TRBJ2-7; maybe TRBD2 (6 bases). V was pared by 11 bases and J by 2 bases, with 22 bases between. The length of the CDR3 is 15 residues. Germline CDR1 is ENHRY and CDR2 is SYGVKD. The CDR3 nucleotides read TGTGCCTCGGGGGACTCTTCCGTTCTAACCTACGAGCAGTACTTC. Its protein product is CASGDSSVLTYEQYF.

The rearrangement joins TRBV7-9 to TRBJ2-1, with 12 bases aligning to TRBD2. Germline-derived CDR1 and CDR2 are SEHNR and FQNEAQ (reference sequence). Unmatched junction bases numbered 14, after V lost 5 bases and J lost 6 bases. This CDR3 is built from 18 residues. The CDR3 loop is CASSPGTSGPRWGNEQFF. CDR3 bases: TGTGCCAGCAGCCCTGGGACTAGCGGGCCTCGTTGGGGCAATGAGCAGTTCTTC. The whole variable domain, remainder taken from reference TRBV7-9 and TRBJ2-1, is DTGVSQNPRHKITKRGQNVTFRCDPISEHNRLYWYRQTLGQGPEFLTYFQNEAQLEKSRLLSDRFSAERPKGSFSTLEIQRTEQGDSAMYLCASSPGTSGPRWGNEQFFGPGTRLTVL.

This rearrangement joins TRBV6-5 to TRBJ1-2; D perhaps matches TRBD1 (5 bases). The CDR3 has 13 residues. Trimming pared 6 bases from V and 8 bases from J, leaving 16 bases between. Germline values: CDR1 MNHEY, CDR2 SVGAGI. CDR3 in amino acids: CASSPDRVEGYTF. The CDR3 region has the DNA TGTGCCAGCAGCCCCGACAGAGTCGAGGGCTACACCTTC.

As DNA, the CDR3 is TGTGCCAGCAGCTTAGGGGCAGCGGGTCCCTCCACAGATACGCAGTATTTT. Protein product: CASSLGAAGPSTDTQYF. The rearrangement links TRBV7-6 to TRBJ2-3, with D possibly TRBD2 on 6 matching bases. The V and J ends lost 1 base and 2 bases respectively, with 16 bases between them. This CDR3 region has 17 residues. CDR1 is SGHVS and CDR2 is FNYEAQ in the germline V gene.

This sequence joins TRBV7-8 and TRBJ2-7, with D unclear. V was trimmed by 10 bases and J by 1 base, leaving 11 bases between them. The CDR3 spans 12 residues. Germline V gene data show CDR1 as SGHVS and CDR2 as FQNEAQ. In DNA, the CDR3 is TGTGCCACTTCGACGGTATCCTACGAGCAGTACTTC. It is translated as CATSTVSYEQYF.

The J gene is TRBJ2-4, the V gene TRBV9; D is undetermined. CDR1 is SGDLS and CDR2 is YYNGEE in the germline V gene. Trimming took 0 bases from V and 8 from J, leaving 21 bases between them. The CDR3 covers 17 residues. CDR3 sequence: CASSVEGTSGVGDIQYF. CDR3 DNA sequence: TGTGCCAGCAGCGTAGAGGGAACCTCTGGGGTTGGGGACATTCAGTACTTC.

This rearrangement joins TRBV15 to TRBJ2-1; perhaps TRBD1 as D (5 bases). Germline CDR1 is LNHNV and CDR2 is YYDKDF (reference sequence). Trimming took 9 bases from V and 9 from J, leaving 24 bases between them. This CDR3 has 15 amino acids. DNA for the CDR3: TGTGCCACGCAGCGTCCAGGGAACGTATATGGTGAGCAGTTCTTC. Translation gives CATQRPGNVYGEQFF.

V gene TRBV4-1 combines with J gene TRBJ2-2; the D is unclear. Germline CDR1 reads MGHRA; CDR2 reads YSYEKL. The CDR3 is 12 residues long. The V end was cut by 11 bases, the J end by 3 bases, with 10 bases between. Here the CDR3 DNA reads TGCGCCTCCCGTAGCCACACCGGGGAGCTGTTTTTT. Its protein product is CASRSHTGELFF.

The chain combines TRBV27 with TRBJ1-2, with D possibly being TRBD1 (6 bases). V dropped 1 base and J dropped 6 bases, with 21 bases sitting between them. The germline CDR1 and CDR2 sequences are MNHEY and SMNVEV (reference sequence). This CDR3 is built from 17 residues. CDR3 region: CASSLWSTGIRLNGYTF. The CDR3 nucleotides are TGTGCCAGCAGTTTATGGTCTACAGGGATCCGTTTGAATGGCTACACCTTC.

The CDR3 spells CASSPRVAVQETQYF. The CDR3 bases are TGTGCCAGCAGCCCTAGAGTCGCGGTGCAAGAGACCCAGTACTTC. The rearrangement links TRBV7-8 to TRBJ2-5; D is uncertain. V lost 5 bases and J lost 2, with 15 bases in between. The CDR3 contains 15 residues. CDR1 and CDR2 (germline): SGHVS, FQNEAQ.

This clone was seen once. V is TRBV28 and J is TRBJ2-7; TRBD2 is a possible D gene (5 bases). The germline V gene encodes CDR1 MDHEN and CDR2 SYDVKM. The CDR3 has 14 amino acids. Trimming took off 7 bases at V and 2 bases at J, with 15 bases between the two ends. The CDR3 reads CASTSLPRAYEQYF. The CDR3 nucleotides are TGTGCCAGCACTAGCCTCCCTAGGGCCTACGAGCAGTACTTC. The full variable domain, completed using reference TRBV28 and TRBJ2-7, is DVKVTQSSRYLVKRTGEKVFLECVQDMDHENMFWYRQDPGLGLRLIYFSYDVKMKEKGDIPEGYSVSREKKERFSLILESASTNQTSMYLCASTSLPRAYEQYFGPGTRLTVT.

The chain employs TRBV6-5 and TRBJ1-1; D is possibly TRBD1 (5 bases). Germline assignment: CDR1 MNHEY and CDR2 SVGAGI. Trimming cost V 7 bases and J 4 bases, with 13 bases left between them. This CDR3 region has 13 residues. For the CDR3, the DNA is TGTGCCAGCACCCCAGGTAGGGGCACTGAAGCTTTCTTT. Translated: CASTPGRGTEAFF.

The V call is TRBV7-2, the J call TRBJ2-7; 9 bases fit TRBD1. Germline V gene sequence: CDR1 SGHTA, CDR2 FQGNSA. V gave up 4 bases and J gave up 5 bases; unmatched junction bases: 9. The CDR3 is made up of 15 amino acids. CDR3 DNA sequence: TGTGCCAGCAGCTGGGGACAGGGAGTAGTCAACGAGCAGTACTTC. Translation gives CASSWGQGVVNEQYF.

The V gene is TRBV29-1, the J gene TRBJ2-2, with D unresolved. Germline lookup yields CDR1 SQVTM and CDR2 ANQGSEA. Trimming shortened V by 4 bases and J by 1 base, and 7 bases separated the two germline ends. The CDR3 length is 13 residues. CDR3 region: CSVAVGNTGELFF. The DNA of the CDR3 is TGCAGCGTTGCGGTAGGGAACACCGGGGAGCTGTTTTTT.

The gene calls are TRBV27 and TRBJ2-7; 7 positions match TRBD1. This CDR3 is built from 15 residues. Germline V gene sequence: CDR1 MNHEY, CDR2 SMNVEV (reference sequence). With 5 bases clipped from V and 2 bases from J, the junction kept 9 bases outside the gene matches. Written as DNA, the CDR3 is TGTGCCAGCAGTGCCCGGGACAGAGGCGCCTACGAGCAGTACTTC. Protein: CASSARDRGAYEQYF.

The rearrangement uses TRBV18 and TRBJ1-3, with a possible D match to TRBD1 (5 bases). V lost 3 bases and J lost 0, with 15 bases in between. This CDR3 comprises 17 residues. Germline CDR1 and CDR2: KGHSH and LQKENI. CDR3 sequence reads: CASSPYDRLFSGNTIYF. The CDR3 nucleotides read TGTGCCAGCTCACCGTACGACAGACTCTTCTCTGGAAACACCATATATTTT.

The chain uses TRBV20-1 and TRBJ2-1; D is perhaps TRBD2 (5 bases). The CDR3 has 11 residues. V lost 3 bases and J lost 9, with 9 bases in between. Per the germline V gene, CDR1 is DFQATT and CDR2 is SNEGSKA (reference sequence). DNA of the CDR3: TGCAGTGCTAGGTGGAGCGGTGAGCAGTTCTTC. Protein sequence: CSARWSGEQFF.

This clone was detected once. Here the CDR3 reads CASSQDPSPGTDTQYF. CDR3 DNA: TGCGCCAGCAGCCAAGATCCTAGCCCCGGCACAGATACGCAGTATTTT. This chain connects TRBV4-1 to TRBJ2-3; the D gene is possibly TRBD2 (5 bases). Germline V lookup: CDR1 MGHRA, CDR2 YSYEKL. Trimming stripped 0 bases from V and 1 base from J, with 11 bases between. The CDR3 is 16 residues long.